These 26 T cell receptor beta chains came from one sample sequenced in a study of glioma-infiltrating T cells. Using RNA template, CDR3s of TCR alpha and beta were amplified with iRepertoire arm-PCR. Each CDR3 protein is one row after TCRdb ran MiXCR on the multiplex PCR reads. Counted here are over 140,000 distinct CDR3 sequences, around 40% occurring once; the ten biggest clones make up around 18%. The sample consisted of glioma tissue, nonneoplastic brain tissue, or PBMCs (not recorded which). The receptors originated from a human donor with low-grade glioma or glioblastoma, undergoing nonglioma brain surgery, or in good health (not recorded which).

This clonotype has only a few counts. The genes are TRBV27 and TRBJ2-1, with D maybe TRBD2 (7 bases). The CDR3 extends over 14 amino acids. V shed 0 bases and J shed 9 bases, with 12 bases lying between them. Germline CDR1 MNHEY, CDR2 SMNVEV (reference sequence). CDR3 bases: TGTGCCAGCAGTTTATCGCTGAGGGGGGGTGAGCAGTTCTTC. This encodes CASSLSLRGGEQFF.

V and J are TRBV6-9 and TRBJ1-1, with unresolved D. The germline gives CDR1 MNHGY, CDR2 SVAAGI. The CDR3 extends over 13 amino acids. V gave up 3 bases and J gave up 7 bases, with 12 bases separating them. The CDR3 is CASSYLGQNEAFF. The CDR3, as DNA: TGTGCCAGCAGTTACCTCGGGCAGAATGAAGCTTTCTTT.

This clonotype showed up just once. V usage is TRBV12-3 or TRBV12-4 and J usage is TRBJ1-5; D call uncertain. V shed 4 bases and J shed 11 bases, with 12 bases lying between them. The CDR3 length is 12 residues. CDR3 nucleotide sequence: TGTGCCAGCAGTTCCGATCCCGAGGCCCAGCATTTT. Protein: CASSSDPEAQHF.

The CDR3 DNA follows: TGTGCCATCAGGGAGGGACAGGGTCGCGAGCAGTACTTC. Translation gives CAIREGQGREQYF. The chain employs TRBV10-3 and TRBJ2-7; 9 bases map to TRBD1. The junction had 6 bases not matched to a gene; V was cut back by 6 bases and J by 6 bases. The CDR3 extends over 13 amino acids. Germline V lookup: CDR1 ENHRY, CDR2 SYGVKD.

V usage is TRBV7-2 and J usage is TRBJ1-1; perhaps TRBD1 as D (6 bases). CDR1 and CDR2 from the germline V gene are SGHTA and FQGNSA. The CDR3 totals 14 residues. V was cut by 1 base and J by 8 bases, with 14 bases left in between. The CDR3 region has the DNA TGTGCCAGCAGCTTAGGGGTTCAGGGGCGAGAAGCTTTCTTT. Translating it yields CASSLGVQGREAFF.

As to this clonotype: A much larger clone is a single base away; this may be a read error. J is TRBJ2-7 and V is TRBV20-1; TRBD2 aligns across 10 bases. This CDR3 region has 16 residues. V lost 5 bases and J lost 7; bases outside the gene matches: 17. Germline V lookup: CDR1 DFQATT, CDR2 SNEGSKA (reference sequence). The CDR3 spells CSAPDGTSVGDNEQYF. CDR3 in DNA: TGCAGTGCTCCAGATGGGACTAGCGTGGGGGACAATGAGCAGTACTTC.

This chain uses TRBV20-1 with TRBJ1-1; tentative D call: TRBD1 (6 bases). Germline V gene lookup returns CDR1 DFQATT and CDR2 SNEGSKA (reference sequence). Trimming cost V 4 bases and J 7 bases, with 13 bases left between them. The CDR3 is 12 amino acids. The DNA of the CDR3 is TGCAGTGCTACCGCAGGGGTTTTTGAAGCTTTCTTT. Translated: CSATAGVFEAFF.

The gene calls are TRBV6-1 and TRBJ2-3, with 8 bases matching TRBD2. The V gene's germline CDR1 is MNHNS and CDR2 SASEGT. This CDR3 has 13 amino acids. Trimming took 11 bases from V and 7 from J; bases not matched to a gene: 11. Here the CDR3 DNA reads TGTGCCGCCGACGGGGGGGCCGTGAATACGCAGTATTTT. It specifies CAADGGAVNTQYF.

The chain's CDR3 is CASSFGSEQYF. The CDR3 nucleotides read TGTGCCAGCAGCTTCGGCTCCGAGCAGTACTTC. V and J are TRBV11-2 and TRBJ2-7; the D is unclear. Germline V CDR1 and CDR2: SGHAT, FQNNGV. The CDR3 loop spans 11 amino acids. The V end lost 3 bases, the J end lost 6 bases, and 6 bases lay between the germline ends.

The chain's CDR3 is CASSLVPGQGGHGYTF. CDR3 coding DNA: TGTGCCAGCAGTTTGGTTCCGGGACAGGGAGGCCATGGCTACACCTTC. V gene TRBV27 combines with J gene TRBJ1-2; TRBD1 agrees at 9 bases. This CDR3 has 16 amino acids. The ends lost 3 bases at V and 6 bases at J; junction bases unmatched: 11. The V gene's germline CDR1 is MNHEY and CDR2 SMNVEV (reference sequence).

This clonotype was detected a few times. This sequence joins TRBV27 and TRBJ1-5; TRBD1 aligns across 7 bases. CDR3 length equals 13 residues. The V and J ends lost 4 bases and 6 bases, in that order; junction bases with no gene match: 3. CDR1 and CDR2 (germline): MNHEY, SMNVEV (reference sequence). The CDR3 region is CASSSAGGQPQHF. The CDR3 bases are TGTGCCAGCAGTTCGGCAGGGGGTCAGCCCCAGCATTTT.

For this clonotype: One junction end disagrees with the germline gene, perhaps due to a read error. Here the CDR3 reads CASSAYWDRGIDEQFF. The CDR3 DNA sequence: TGTGCCAGCAGTGCATACTGGGACAGGGGGATCGATGAGCAGTTCTTC. The genes are TRBV10-1 and TRBJ2-1; 11 bases match TRBD1. The CDR3 covers 16 residues. Germline CDR1 is WNHNN and CDR2 is SYGVQD (reference sequence).

The table lists this clonotype with a few counts. The genes are TRBV7-2 and TRBJ2-5, with D unclear. CDR3 length equals 14 residues. Germline values: CDR1 SGHTA, CDR2 FQGNSA. The ends were cut back, 1 base at V and 3 bases at J, with 9 bases in the middle. In nucleotides, the CDR3 is TGTGCCAGCAGCTTAGGCCTAGTCAAAGAGACCCAGTACTTC. This encodes CASSLGLVKETQYF.

This chain links TRBV6-1 with TRBJ2-2; weak D call: TRBD1 (6 bases). The CDR3 covers 14 residues. Trimming removed 6 bases at V and 1 base at J, with 9 bases between. The germline V gene encodes CDR1 MNHNS and CDR2 SASEGT. CDR3 amino acids: CASRGAGNTGELFF. DNA of the CDR3: TGTGCCAGCAGGGGGGCGGGGAACACCGGGGAGCTGTTTTTT.

This clonotype was seen more than once but under ten times. The chain recombines TRBV14 with TRBJ2-1; 9 nucleotides line up with TRBD2. The V gene's germline CDR1 is SGHDN and CDR2 FVKESK. Trimming took 4 bases from V and 8 from J; bases not matched to a gene: 3. This CDR3 comprises 13 residues. CDR3 coding DNA: TGTGCCAGCAGCCGAGCGGGAGGCGATGAGCAGTTCTTC. This sequence encodes CASSRAGGDEQFF.

The chain carries TRBV2 and TRBJ2-1, with a tentative D call TRBD2 (5 bases). V gave up 6 bases and J gave up 0 bases, with 9 bases separating them. Germline CDR1 SNHLY, CDR2 FYNNEI. CDR3 length: 14 amino acids. The CDR3 bases are TGTGCCAGCAGATACGGGAACTCCTACAATGAGCAGTTCTTC. Its protein is CASRYGNSYNEQFF.

The V and J genes are TRBV7-7 and TRBJ1-1; D unclear. The V end lost 8 bases, the J end lost 1 base, and 8 bases lay between the germline ends. The CDR3 runs 12 residues. The germline V gene encodes CDR1 SSHAT and CDR2 FNYEAQ (reference sequence). In DNA form, the CDR3 reads TGTGCCAGCGCTAGATCGAACACTGAAGCTTTCTTT. It encodes CASARSNTEAFF.

In its sample, this clonotype was seen a few times. The V and J genes are TRBV15 and TRBJ1-1; D perhaps matches TRBD1 (6 bases). The CDR3 is 14 amino acids. Germline values: CDR1 LNHNV, CDR2 YYDKDF (reference sequence). Between the trimmed V and J ends, which lost 4 bases and 3 bases, there was a span of 12 bases. CDR3 in DNA: TGTGCCACCAGCATCTACAGGGCGGACACTGAAGCTTTCTTT. This codes for CATSIYRADTEAFF.

The chain links TRBV19 to TRBJ1-5, with D maybe TRBD1 (6 bases). Trimming stripped 7 bases from V and 1 base from J, with 14 bases between. CDR3 length: 15 amino acids. CDR1 and CDR2 (germline): LNHDA, SQIVND (reference sequence). The CDR3 coding sequence is TGTGCCAGTAAAGGGACACTGGCCAGCAATCAGCCCCAGCATTTT. This sequence encodes CASKGTLASNQPQHF.

This clonotype was detected once. The V and J genes are TRBV10-3 and TRBJ2-7; D is unresolved. Trimming took off 0 bases at V and 4 bases at J, with 10 bases between the two ends. From germline, CDR1 is ENHRY and CDR2 SYGVKD. CDR3 length: 14 residues. CDR3 DNA: TGTGCCATCAGTGAGTCCGTGGACCCATACGAGCAGTACTTC. It codes for CAISESVDPYEQYF.

Written as DNA, the CDR3 is TGCAGTGCCACTAAGACAGGGGTCTACGAGCAGTACTTC. Protein: CSATKTGVYEQYF. The gene calls are TRBV20-1 and TRBJ2-7; 8 bases match TRBD1. Germline lookup yields CDR1 DFQATT and CDR2 SNEGSKA (reference sequence). This CDR3 is built from 13 residues. J gave up 3 bases and V 6 bases, and 7 bases lay outside the gene matches.

The rearrangement links TRBV20-1 to TRBJ2-5, with 8 bases lining up with TRBD1. The CDR3 contains 13 residues. CDR1 DFQATT and CDR2 SNEGSKA come from the germline V gene (reference sequence). Trimming removed 4 bases from V and 2 bases from J; junction bases left unmatched: 3. The CDR3 reads CSAKGQGQETQYF. DNA of the CDR3: TGCAGTGCTAAAGGACAGGGACAAGAGACCCAGTACTTC.

The rearrangement links TRBV28 to TRBJ2-4; 7 nucleotides line up with TRBD1. The CDR3 has 13 amino acids. Germline values: CDR1 MDHEN, CDR2 SYDVKM. Germline trimming cut 5 bases from V and 9 bases from J; bases unmatched to any gene: 7. In DNA form, the CDR3 reads TGTGCCAGCAGTGCCCAGACAGGGAGCATTCAGTACTTC. Amino acid sequence: CASSAQTGSIQYF.

The chain carries TRBV3-1 and TRBJ1-2; D uncertain. There are 12 residues in the CDR3. Trimming left V 4 bases short and J 11 bases short, with 14 bases between. Germline V lookup: CDR1 LGHDT, CDR2 YNNKEL (reference sequence). The chain's CDR3 is CASSLTGLGYTF. DNA for the CDR3: TGTGCCAGCAGCCTGACGGGCCTTGGATACACCTTC. Full variable domain (remainder filled in from reference TRBV3-1 and TRBJ1-2): DTAVSQTPKYLVTQMGNDKSIKCEQNLGHDTMYWYKQDSKKFLKIMFSYNNKELIINETVPNRFSPKSPDKAHLNLHINSLELGDSAVYFCASSLTGLGYTFGSGTRLTVV.

The chain is built from TRBV29-1 and TRBJ1-1; D gene ambiguous. Between the trimmed V and J ends, which lost 6 bases and 1 base, there was a span of 12 bases. This CDR3 has 13 residues. Germline V gene sequence: CDR1 SQVTM, CDR2 ANQGSEA. CDR3 in DNA: TGCAGCGTCCCAACCCCAGGGAACACTGAAGCTTTCTTT. Protein product: CSVPTPGNTEAFF.

J is TRBJ1-1 and V is TRBV20-1; D remains unclear. Germline V CDR1 and CDR2: DFQATT, SNEGSKA (reference sequence). CDR3 length: 14 amino acids. Trimming removed 0 bases from V and 6 bases from J, with 14 bases in between. The CDR3 region is CSARDLAFGAEAFF. In DNA, the CDR3 is TGCAGTGCTAGAGATTTGGCGTTCGGGGCTGAAGCTTTCTTT.